Below, 3 T cell receptor beta chains from the same sample are listed, as sequenced in a study of blood T cell repertoires in COVID-19. Libraries were prepared by immunoSEQ multiplex PCR; TCRdb keeps only in-frame clonotypes and omits some of them. The sample has tens of thousands of clones, more than 80% seen once. What was sequenced was peripheral blood. Every receptor here comes from a human donor with active COVID-19. The donor label of this sample is uncertain.

This clone was counted once. The chain combines TRBV2 with TRBJ1-2; 11 nucleotides match TRBD1. This CDR3 has 16 residues. V trimming: 6 bases; J trimming: 3 bases; junction bases outside the gene matches: 9. Per germline, CDR1 SNHLY and CDR2 FYNNEI. This CDR3 is CASSGMDRGLYYGYTF. The CDR3 DNA follows: TGTGCCAGCAGCGGAATGGACAGGGGGCTTTACTATGGCTACACCTTC.

The chain uses TRBV7-2 and TRBJ1-2, with 8 bases lining up with TRBD1. Germline V gene data show CDR1 as SGHTA and CDR2 as FQGNSA. Trimming at V came to 4 bases and at J to 8 bases, leaving 12 bases not matched to a gene. The CDR3 runs 15 residues. CDR3: CASSSTGQGSRGYTF. The CDR3 coding sequence is TGTGCCAGCAGCTCCACTGGACAGGGATCAAGGGGCTACACCTTC.

Only a few counts were recorded for this clone. This chain connects TRBV14 to TRBJ1-2, with D possibly matching TRBD1 (6 bases). The CDR3 has 13 residues. Germline lookup yields CDR1 SGHDN and CDR2 FVKESK. The V end lost 2 bases, the J end lost 5 bases, and 9 bases lay between the germline ends. The CDR3 region is CASSQFQGYGYTF. CDR3 DNA: TGTGCCAGCAGCCAATTTCAGGGGTATGGCTACACCTTC.